This T cell receptor beta chain was found in a study of blood T cell repertoires in COVID-19 (dated by TCRdb to about 2020). Background for the entire study: Samples from collaborators originated in the United States, Italy and Spain and spanned both the acute and convalescent phases of COVID-19. The material from the prospective study consisted of cDNA or gDNA derived from T cells, B-cell-depleted T cells, or PBMCs. Subjects who had been exposed to COVID-19, were actively infected with it, or had recovered from it provided the deeply sampled blood TCRbeta repertoires that made up the dataset. A freely available public database, intended as a resource for researchers studying the immune response to SARS-CoV-2, is where the repertoires were released. The samples were drawn from two sources: the first 160 participants of the ongoing ImmuneRACE study, and over 950 subjects contributed by 6 global collaborators. Nearly every sample came with metadata listing a de-identified subject ID, COVID-19 status, age in years and sex. Where HLA class I and class II types were available, the types were taken from metadata supplied by the sample provider, not from assay-based typing. Study-wide conclusions, independent of this receptor: The amount of clinical and demographic metadata varied by source and participant and was provided uncurated.

In the case of this clone: Its recognized antigen is unknown. Qualities for individual bases were not recorded, and no much larger clone is one base off.

For CDR1 and CDR2, the germline V gene (reference sequence) lists SEHNR and FQNEAQ. Including cysteine and phenylalanine, the CDR3 has 15 amino acids. Only the CDR3 region is kept as DNA, spanning 45 bases read in frame from base 1. At the junction V is shortened by 3 bases and J by 0 bases, with 9 bases in between. TCRbeta CDR3 regions were amplified from genomic DNA by means of the immunoSEQ Assay, a bias-controlled multiplex PCR. The source study handled its data this way. The number of nucleated cells in each sample was estimated by amplification of reference gene primers within the assay. To quantify the absolute abundance of each unique TCRbeta CDR3 rearrangement, sequence reads were collapsed and filtered. For each sample, productive Simpson clonality was calculated as the square root of Simpson's diversity index across productive rearrangements. The source is immuneACCESS, and TCRdb retained only in-frame sequences with V and J called. Part of the clones is not carried over; for the studies checked, unresolved V genes explain less than half of this, and the remainder is unexplained. For V, J and clone size, that table is used; D and trimming come from the DNA. For this sample there are 350,000 to 450,000 clones; approximately 93% appear just once. About 0.83% of the sample is in the top ten clones.

Participants in the prospective study were enrolled through a virtual design, were aged roughly 18 to 100 years, and lived in some 24 United States geographic areas. In the prospective study, cohorts were assigned on the basis of participant-reported clinical history obtained from a screening survey and a study questionnaire. Exposed participants were defined as having been in contact with someone with a PCR-confirmed or clinician-diagnosed COVID-19 case within 2 weeks of study entry. In the prospective study, mobile phlebotomists collected whole blood, serum and a nasopharyngeal or oropharyngeal swab from each participant. Additional blood draws and questionnaires over a roughly two-month period could optionally be provided by prospective study participants. Before DNA extraction, prospective study blood samples were shipped either frozen or at room temperature.

The clonotype comes from a woman aged 35 to 49 who had been exposed to COVID-19. The sample taken for sequencing was PBMCs or T cells enriched from blood (not recorded which). The chain joins TRBV7-9 to TRBJ1-3; confidence is insufficient to name the D gene. The DNA sequence is TGTGCCAGCAGCTTCAATACAGCCTCTGGAAACACCATATATTTT. The translation is CASSFNTASGNTIYF.